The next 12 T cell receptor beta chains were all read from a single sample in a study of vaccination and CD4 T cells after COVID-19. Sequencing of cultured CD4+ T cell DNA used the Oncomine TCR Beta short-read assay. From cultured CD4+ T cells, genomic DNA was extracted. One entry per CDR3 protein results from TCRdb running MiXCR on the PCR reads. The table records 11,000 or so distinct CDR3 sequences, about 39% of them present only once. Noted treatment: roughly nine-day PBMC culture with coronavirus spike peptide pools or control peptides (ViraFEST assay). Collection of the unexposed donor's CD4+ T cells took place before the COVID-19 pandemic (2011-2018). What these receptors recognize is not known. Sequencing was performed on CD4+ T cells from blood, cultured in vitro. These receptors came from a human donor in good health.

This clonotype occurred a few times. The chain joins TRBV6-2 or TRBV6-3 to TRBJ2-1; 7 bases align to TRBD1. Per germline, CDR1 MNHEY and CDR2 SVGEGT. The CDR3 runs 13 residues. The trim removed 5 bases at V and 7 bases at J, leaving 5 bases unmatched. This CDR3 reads CASSMTGSNEQFF. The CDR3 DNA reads TGTGCCAGCAGTATGACAGGGAGTAATGAGCAGTTCTTC.

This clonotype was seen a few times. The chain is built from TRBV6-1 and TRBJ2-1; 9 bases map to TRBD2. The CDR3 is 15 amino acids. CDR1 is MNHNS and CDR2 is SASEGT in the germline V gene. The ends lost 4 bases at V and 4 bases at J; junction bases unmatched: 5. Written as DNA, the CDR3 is TGTGCCAGCAGTGCCCCGGCGGGAGGGTACAATGAGCAGTTCTTC. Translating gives CASSAPAGGYNEQFF.

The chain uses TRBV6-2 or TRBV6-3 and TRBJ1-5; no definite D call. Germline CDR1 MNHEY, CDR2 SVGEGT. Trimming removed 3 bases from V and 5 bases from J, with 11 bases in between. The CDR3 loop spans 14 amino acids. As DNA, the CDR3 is TGTGCCAGCAGTTATTTAGGGAGGGATCAGCCCCAGCATTTT. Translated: CASSYLGRDQPQHF.

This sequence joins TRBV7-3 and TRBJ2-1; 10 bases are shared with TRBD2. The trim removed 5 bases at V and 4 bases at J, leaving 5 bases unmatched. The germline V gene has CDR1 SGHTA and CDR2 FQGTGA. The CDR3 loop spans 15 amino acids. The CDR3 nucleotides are TGTGCCAGCAGCCCCGGGACTAGCGCATACAATGAGCAGTTCTTC. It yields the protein CASSPGTSAYNEQFF.

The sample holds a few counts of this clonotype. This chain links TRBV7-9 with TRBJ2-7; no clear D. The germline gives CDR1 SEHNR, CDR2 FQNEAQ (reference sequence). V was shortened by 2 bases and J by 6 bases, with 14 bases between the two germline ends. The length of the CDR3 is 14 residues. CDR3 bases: TGTGCCAGCAGCTTATCCGGCTCCGTAGGCGAGCAGTACTTC. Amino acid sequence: CASSLSGSVGEQYF.

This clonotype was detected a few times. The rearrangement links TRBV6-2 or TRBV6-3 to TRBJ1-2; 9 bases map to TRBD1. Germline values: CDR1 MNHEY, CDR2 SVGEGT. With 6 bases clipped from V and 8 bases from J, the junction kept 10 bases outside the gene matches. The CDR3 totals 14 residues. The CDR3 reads CASRIPGQGYGYTF. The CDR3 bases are TGTGCCAGCAGAATACCGGGACAGGGTTACGGCTACACCTTC.

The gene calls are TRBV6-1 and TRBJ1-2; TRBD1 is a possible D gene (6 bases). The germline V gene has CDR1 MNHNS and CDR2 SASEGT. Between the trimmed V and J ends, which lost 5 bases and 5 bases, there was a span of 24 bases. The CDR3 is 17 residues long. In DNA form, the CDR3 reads TGTGCCAGCAGTCCCCCGAGTGGAAGGGACACTTCATATGGCTACACCTTC. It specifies CASSPPSGRDTSYGYTF.

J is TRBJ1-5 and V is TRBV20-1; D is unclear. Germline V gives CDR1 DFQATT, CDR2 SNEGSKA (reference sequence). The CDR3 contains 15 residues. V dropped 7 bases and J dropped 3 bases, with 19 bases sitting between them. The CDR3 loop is CSGVDGSLHNQPQHF. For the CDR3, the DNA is TGCAGTGGGGTTGACGGCAGCCTTCACAATCAGCCCCAGCATTTT.

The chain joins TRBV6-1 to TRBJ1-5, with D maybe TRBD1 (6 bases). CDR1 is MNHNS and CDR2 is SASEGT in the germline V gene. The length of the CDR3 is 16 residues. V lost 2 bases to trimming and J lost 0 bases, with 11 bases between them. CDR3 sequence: CASSESPGDSNQPQHF. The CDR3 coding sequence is TGTGCCAGCAGTGAATCCCCAGGGGATAGCAATCAGCCCCAGCATTTT.

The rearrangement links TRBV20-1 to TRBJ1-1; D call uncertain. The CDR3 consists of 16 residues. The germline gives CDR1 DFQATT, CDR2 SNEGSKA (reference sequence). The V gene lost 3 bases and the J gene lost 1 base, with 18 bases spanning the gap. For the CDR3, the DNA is TGCAGTGCTAGGGGCAGATGGCGGTTGGGGAACACTGAAGCTTTCTTT. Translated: CSARGRWRLGNTEAFF.

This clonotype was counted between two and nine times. The CDR3: CATSDSRGRSRDEQFF. The CDR3 DNA is TGTGCCACCAGTGATTCGCGCGGCAGGTCCAGAGATGAGCAGTTCTTC. The chain uses TRBV24-1 and TRBJ2-1; D is unclear. Trimming took off 2 bases at V and 8 bases at J, with 18 bases between the two ends. The CDR3 contains 16 residues. CDR1 KGHDR and CDR2 SFDVKD come from the germline V gene.

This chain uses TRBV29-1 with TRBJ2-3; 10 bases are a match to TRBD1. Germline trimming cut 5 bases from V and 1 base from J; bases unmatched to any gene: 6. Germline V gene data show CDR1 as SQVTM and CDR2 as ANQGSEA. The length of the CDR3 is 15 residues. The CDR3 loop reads CSVSTGTGGTDTQYF. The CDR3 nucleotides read TGCAGCGTTTCCACCGGGACAGGGGGCACAGATACGCAGTATTTT.